This paragraph covers one T cell receptor (beta chain) sequence. Its matching antigen is unknown. The V and J ends lost 6 bases and 6 bases, in that order; junction bases with no gene match: 11. This CDR3 region has 15 residues. Germline CDR1 SGHNT, CDR2 YYREEE (reference sequence). The study pooled second doses at about 4 or about 12 weeks. These data are taken from a study of T cell responses to AZD1222 COVID-19 vaccine. Overall study results and limits: Epitopes outside B.1.351 and B.1.1.7 mutated regions reportedly drew nearly half of spike TCRs.

Here immunoSEQ multiplex PCR was the method, and the copy in TCRdb shows in-frame clones only, minus some. The sample lists more than 85,000 clones; roughly 92% were seen once. Sequencing used peripheral blood, obtained 28 days after the second AZD1222 dose. The sequence was obtained from an adult who received the AZD1222 COVID-19 vaccine. The chain combines TRBV5-4 with TRBJ2-2, with 7 bases that match TRBD1. CDR3 sequence reads: CASTIDRALSGELFF. The CDR3, as DNA: TGTGCCAGCACCATAGACAGGGCGTTATCCGGGGAGCTGTTTTTT.